This TCR beta chain was sequenced during a study of blood T cell repertoires in COVID-19. Sequencing was performed with immunoSEQ multiplex PCR; in TCRdb, only in-frame clones are kept and a portion is missing. The data hold tens of thousands of clones, with 85% observed a single time. The V gene lost 5 bases and the J gene lost 1 base, with 20 bases spanning the gap. Germline CDR1 reads MNHNY; CDR2 reads SVGAGI (reference sequence). CDR3 length: 17 residues. The sequencing input was peripheral blood. The chain joins TRBV6-6 to TRBJ1-2; D unresolved. The receptor was isolated from a human donor in a cohort sampled during active COVID-19. The CDR3 bases are TGTGCCAGCAGTCGGTGGGCCTACGGAAACAGTAACTATGGCTACACCTTC. Amino acid sequence: CASSRWAYGNSNYGYTF.